This TCR beta chain originates from a study of T cell changes during pregnancy in multiple sclerosis. This CDR3 is 13 amino acids long. Looked up from germline, CDR1 is SGDLS and CDR2 is YYNGEE. V was shortened by 6 bases and J by 2 bases, with 11 bases between the two germline ends. Repertoires were generated with immunoSEQ multiplex PCR, while TCRdb's copy carries only in-frame clones and drops some. The table has over 85,000 clones, 90% seen once. The gene calls are TRBV9 and TRBJ1-2; tentative D call: TRBD1 (6 bases). The sequence was obtained from a female donor in good health, enrolled as a control in a pregnancy study. This specimen consisted of peripheral blood, obtained in the second trimester of pregnancy. The CDR3 DNA sequence: TGTGCCAGCAACGGACAGAAAAACTATGGCTACACCTTC. Translation: CASNGQKNYGYTF.